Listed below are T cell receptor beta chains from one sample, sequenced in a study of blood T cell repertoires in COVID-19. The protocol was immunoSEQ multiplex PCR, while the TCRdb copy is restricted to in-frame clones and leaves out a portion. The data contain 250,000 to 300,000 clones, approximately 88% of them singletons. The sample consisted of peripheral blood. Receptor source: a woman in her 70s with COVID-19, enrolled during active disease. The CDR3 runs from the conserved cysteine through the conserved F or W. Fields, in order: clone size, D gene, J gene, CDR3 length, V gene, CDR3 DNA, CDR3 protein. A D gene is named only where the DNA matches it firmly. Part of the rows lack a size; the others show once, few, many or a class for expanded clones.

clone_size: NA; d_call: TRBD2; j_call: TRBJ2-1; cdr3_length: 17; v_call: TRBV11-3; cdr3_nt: TGTGCCAGCAGCCTAGCTACGGGGGGACTCTCCTACAATGAGCAGTTCTTC; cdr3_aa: CASSLATGGLSYNEQFF
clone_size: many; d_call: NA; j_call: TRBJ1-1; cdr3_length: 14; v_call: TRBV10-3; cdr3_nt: TGTGCCATCAGTGATCCAAGACAACAGGATGAAGCTTTCTTT; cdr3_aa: CAISDPRQQDEAFF
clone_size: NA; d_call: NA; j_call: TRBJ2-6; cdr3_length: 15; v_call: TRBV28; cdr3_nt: TGTGCCAGCAGTTTCGGGTTCTCGGGGGCCAACGTCCTGACTTTC; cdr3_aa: CASSFGFSGANVLTF
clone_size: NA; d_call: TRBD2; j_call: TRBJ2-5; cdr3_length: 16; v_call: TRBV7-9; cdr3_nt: TGTGCCAGCAGCGCTACTAGCGGGAGGGCCGCTGAGACCCAGTACTTC; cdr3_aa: CASSATSGRAAETQYF
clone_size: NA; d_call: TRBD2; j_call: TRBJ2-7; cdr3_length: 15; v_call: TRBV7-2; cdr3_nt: TGTGCCAGCAGCTTTGACGGGAGGGGATCCTACGAGCAGTACTTC; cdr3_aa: CASSFDGRGSYEQYF
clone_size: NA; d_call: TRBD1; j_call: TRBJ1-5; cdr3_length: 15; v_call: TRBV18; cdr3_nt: TGTGCCAGCTCATCATACCAGGGGGGCAATCAGCCCCAGCATTTT; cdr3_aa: CASSSYQGGNQPQHF
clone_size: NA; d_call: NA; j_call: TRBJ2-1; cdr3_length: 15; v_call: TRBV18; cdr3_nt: TGTGCCAGCTCACCAGCGGGGGCAGCAGGAAATGAGCAGTTCTTC; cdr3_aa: CASSPAGAAGNEQFF
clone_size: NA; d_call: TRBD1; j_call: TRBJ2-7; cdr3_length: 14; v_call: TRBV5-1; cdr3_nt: TGCGCCAGCAGCCACCGGGACAGGGGTGGGGAGCAGTACTTC; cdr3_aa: CASSHRDRGGEQYF
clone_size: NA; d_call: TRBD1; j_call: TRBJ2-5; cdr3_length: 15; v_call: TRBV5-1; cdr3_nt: TGCGCCAGCAGCCCCGGGACAGGACTTCAAGAGACCCAGTACTTC; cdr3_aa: CASSPGTGLQETQYF
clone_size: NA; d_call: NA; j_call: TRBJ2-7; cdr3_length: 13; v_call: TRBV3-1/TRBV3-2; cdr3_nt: TGTGCCACGGGACCTCAGGGGTCCTACGAGCAGTACTTC; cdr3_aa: CATGPQGSYEQYF
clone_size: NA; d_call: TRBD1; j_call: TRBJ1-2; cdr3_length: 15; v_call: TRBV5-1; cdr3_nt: TGCGCCAGCAGACGGGACAGGGGAGCTGGGTATGGCTACACCTTC; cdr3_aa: CASRRDRGAGYGYTF
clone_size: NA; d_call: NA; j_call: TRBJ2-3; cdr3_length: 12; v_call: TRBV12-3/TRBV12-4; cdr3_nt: TGTGCCAGCAAGTTAGGAGCAGATACGCAGTATTTT; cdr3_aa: CASKLGADTQYF
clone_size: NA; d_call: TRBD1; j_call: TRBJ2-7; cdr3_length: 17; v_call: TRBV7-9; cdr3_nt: TGTGCCAGCAGCAACCGGGACAGGGGAACTTTTTCTGCCGAGCAGTACTTC; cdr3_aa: CASSNRDRGTFSAEQYF